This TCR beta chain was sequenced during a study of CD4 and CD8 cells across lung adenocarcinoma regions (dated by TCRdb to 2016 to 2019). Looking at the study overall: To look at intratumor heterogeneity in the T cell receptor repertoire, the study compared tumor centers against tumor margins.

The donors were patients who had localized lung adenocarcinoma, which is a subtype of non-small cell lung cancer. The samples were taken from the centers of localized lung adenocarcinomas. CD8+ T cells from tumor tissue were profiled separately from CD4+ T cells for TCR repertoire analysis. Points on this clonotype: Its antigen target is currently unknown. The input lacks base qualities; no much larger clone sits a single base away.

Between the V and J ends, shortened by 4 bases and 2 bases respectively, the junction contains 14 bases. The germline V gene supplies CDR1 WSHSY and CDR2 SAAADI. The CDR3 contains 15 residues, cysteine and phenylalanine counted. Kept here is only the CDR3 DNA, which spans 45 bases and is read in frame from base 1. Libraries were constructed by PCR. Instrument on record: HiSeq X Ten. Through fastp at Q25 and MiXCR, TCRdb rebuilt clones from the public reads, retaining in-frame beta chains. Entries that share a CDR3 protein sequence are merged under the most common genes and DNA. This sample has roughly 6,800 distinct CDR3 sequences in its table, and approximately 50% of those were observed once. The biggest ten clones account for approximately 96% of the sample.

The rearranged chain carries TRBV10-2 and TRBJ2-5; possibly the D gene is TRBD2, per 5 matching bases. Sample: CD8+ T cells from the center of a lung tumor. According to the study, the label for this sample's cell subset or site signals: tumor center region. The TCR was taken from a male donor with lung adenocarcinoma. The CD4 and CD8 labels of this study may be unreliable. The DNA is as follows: TGCGCCAGCAGTGGTGACCCTAGCCCACAAGAGACCCAGTACTTC. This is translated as CASSGDPSPQETQYF.